These T cell receptor beta chains were read from a single sample in a study of blood T cell repertoires in COVID-19. The method was immunoSEQ multiplex PCR; TCRdb's version includes in-frame clones alone and lacks a portion of them. The table records around 250,000 clones, about 87% of them present only once. Sequencing input: PBMCs or T cells enriched from blood (not recorded which). These receptors were obtained from a woman between 45 and 60 years old who had recovered from COVID-19. Each CDR3 is given with its conserved first and last residue. The D gene is left open where the match is weak. Clone size is shown for a subset of rows, as once, few, many or a class of expanded clone.

v_gene: TRBV5-1; d_gene: TRBD2; j_gene: TRBJ2-7; abundance: .; CDR3aa: CASSLVPVLGGDEQYF; CDR3nt: TGCGCCAGCAGCTTGGTTCCAGTCTTGGGGGGGGACGAGCAGTACTTC
v_gene: TRBV6-4; d_gene: TRBD1; j_gene: TRBJ1-1; abundance: .; CDR3aa: CASSPTGTVAEAFF; CDR3nt: TGTGCCAGCAGTCCGACAGGGACAGTGGCTGAAGCTTTCTTT
v_gene: TRBV15; d_gene: .; j_gene: TRBJ1-3; abundance: .; CDR3aa: CATSRVGEGSLGNTIYF; CDR3nt: TGTGCCACCAGCAGAGTTGGAGAAGGGAGTCTAGGAAACACCATATATTTT
v_gene: TRBV7-9; d_gene: .; j_gene: TRBJ1-2; abundance: .; CDR3aa: CASSLDSNYGYTF; CDR3nt: TGTGCCAGCAGCTTGGACTCTAACTATGGCTACACCTTC
v_gene: TRBV28; d_gene: .; j_gene: TRBJ1-5; abundance: .; CDR3aa: CARWTDNSNQPQHF; CDR3nt: TGTGCCAGGTGGACAGATAATAGCAATCAGCCCCAGCATTTT
v_gene: TRBV5-1; d_gene: TRBD2; j_gene: TRBJ2-3; abundance: .; CDR3aa: CASSWTSGRLDTQYF; CDR3nt: TGCGCCAGCAGCTGGACTAGCGGGAGGCTCGATACGCAGTATTTT
v_gene: TRBV11-2; d_gene: .; j_gene: TRBJ2-7; abundance: .; CDR3aa: CASSSAFGWFSYEQYF; CDR3nt: TGTGCCAGCAGCTCAGCGTTTGGGTGGTTCTCCTACGAGCAGTACTTC
v_gene: TRBV28; d_gene: TRBD1; j_gene: TRBJ1-2; abundance: .; CDR3aa: CASSSERTGRRYGYTF; CDR3nt: TGTGCCAGCAGTTCCGAAAGGACAGGGAGGAGGTATGGCTACACCTTC
v_gene: TRBV19; d_gene: .; j_gene: TRBJ1-1; abundance: .; CDR3aa: CASSITGEAEAFF; CDR3nt: TGTGCCAGTAGTATAACTGGGGAGGCTGAAGCTTTCTTT
v_gene: TRBV29-1; d_gene: .; j_gene: TRBJ2-7; abundance: once; CDR3aa: CSVESLTEQYF; CDR3nt: TGCAGCGTTGAATCACTTACGGAGCAGTACTTC
v_gene: TRBV28; d_gene: .; j_gene: TRBJ1-5; abundance: .; CDR3aa: CASSSPRGGDSNQPQHF; CDR3nt: TGTGCCAGCAGTTCCCCCCGGGGGGGAGATAGCAATCAGCCCCAGCATTTT
v_gene: TRBV6-2/TRBV6-3; d_gene: TRBD2; j_gene: TRBJ2-2; abundance: .; CDR3aa: CASSYNGLAGDTGELFF; CDR3nt: TGTGCCAGCAGTTACAATGGACTAGCGGGTGACACCGGGGAGCTGTTTTTT
v_gene: TRBV7-9; d_gene: TRBD2; j_gene: TRBJ2-1; abundance: .; CDR3aa: CASRSSAGAYNEQFF; CDR3nt: TGTGCCAGCAGGAGTTCAGCGGGAGCCTACAATGAGCAGTTCTTC
v_gene: TRBV14; d_gene: .; j_gene: TRBJ2-1; abundance: .; CDR3aa: CASSPVLAAEQFF; CDR3nt: TGTGCCAGCAGCCCGGTGTTAGCGGCAGAGCAGTTCTTC
v_gene: TRBV10-2; d_gene: .; j_gene: TRBJ2-1; abundance: .; CDR3aa: CASGDSLGQFF; CDR3nt: TGCGCCAGCGGTGATAGCCTTGGGCAGTTCTTC
v_gene: TRBV19; d_gene: TRBD1; j_gene: TRBJ1-2; abundance: .; CDR3aa: CASSIDLGGTGATINYGYTF; CDR3nt: TGTGCCAGTAGTATAGATCTCGGCGGGACAGGGGCAACTATTAACTATGGCTACACCTTC
v_gene: TRBV4-2; d_gene: TRBD2; j_gene: TRBJ2-5; abundance: .; CDR3aa: CASSQDLLAGSKQETQYF; CDR3nt: TGTGCCAGCAGCCAAGATCTCCTAGCGGGGAGCAAACAAGAGACCCAGTACTTC
v_gene: TRBV9; d_gene: .; j_gene: TRBJ1-6; abundance: .; CDR3aa: CASSASESGPLHF; CDR3nt: TGTGCCAGCAGCGCATCTGAGTCGGGACCCCTCCACTTT
v_gene: TRBV19; d_gene: TRBD1; j_gene: TRBJ1-4; abundance: .; CDR3aa: CASSIATGTVYEKLFF; CDR3nt: TGTGCCAGTAGTATCGCAACCGGGACAGTCTACGAAAAACTGTTTTTT
v_gene: TRBV7-9; d_gene: .; j_gene: TRBJ1-1; abundance: .; CDR3aa: CASSLGGISSAFF; CDR3nt: TGTGCCAGCAGCTTAGGAGGGATTTCATCGGCTTTCTTT
v_gene: TRBV9; d_gene: TRBD2; j_gene: TRBJ2-7; abundance: .; CDR3aa: CASSVRLAGDEQYF; CDR3nt: TGTGCCAGCAGCGTAAGGTTAGCGGGAGACGAGCAGTACTTC
v_gene: TRBV18; d_gene: .; j_gene: TRBJ1-2; abundance: .; CDR3aa: CASSPTGYGYTF; CDR3nt: TGTGCCAGCTCACCAACCGGCTATGGCTACACCTTC
v_gene: TRBV24-1; d_gene: TRBD1; j_gene: TRBJ1-4; abundance: .; CDR3aa: CATSDTRQGREKLFF; CDR3nt: TGTGCCACCAGTGACACCCGACAGGGGCGCGAAAAACTGTTTTTT
v_gene: TRBV2; d_gene: .; j_gene: TRBJ2-2; abundance: .; CDR3aa: CASGGTVNTGELFF; CDR3nt: TGTGCCAGCGGCGGGACGGTAAACACCGGGGAGCTGTTTTTT
v_gene: TRBV2; d_gene: TRBD2; j_gene: TRBJ2-1; abundance: .; CDR3aa: CASRTSGRHNEQFF; CDR3nt: TGTGCCAGCAGGACTAGCGGGAGACACAATGAGCAGTTCTTC
v_gene: TRBV18; d_gene: TRBD1; j_gene: TRBJ1-1; abundance: .; CDR3aa: CASSTTGDTEAFF; CDR3nt: TGTGCCAGCTCAACTACAGGGGACACTGAAGCTTTCTTT
v_gene: TRBV6-5; d_gene: TRBD1; j_gene: TRBJ2-1; abundance: .; CDR3aa: CASSWALGGDNEQFF; CDR3nt: TGTGCCAGCAGTTGGGCTCTAGGGGGCGACAATGAGCAGTTCTTC
v_gene: TRBV3-1/TRBV3-2; d_gene: TRBD2; j_gene: TRBJ2-3; abundance: .; CDR3aa: CASSQVRAGGVEYF; CDR3nt: TGTGCCAGCAGCCAAGTCCGCGCGGGGGGGGTGGAGTATTTT
v_gene: TRBV4-3; d_gene: TRBD1; j_gene: TRBJ1-2; abundance: .; CDR3aa: CASSPLTGGYGYTF; CDR3nt: TGCGCCAGCAGCCCGCTAACAGGGGGCTATGGCTACACCTTC
v_gene: TRBV9; d_gene: TRBD2; j_gene: TRBJ2-7; abundance: .; CDR3aa: CASSGEREGQYEQYF; CDR3nt: TGTGCCAGCAGCGGAGAGCGGGAGGGCCAATACGAGCAGTACTTC
v_gene: TRBV6-1; d_gene: TRBD2; j_gene: TRBJ2-3; abundance: .; CDR3aa: CASSEGGDLRTQYF; CDR3nt: TGTGCCAGCAGTGAGGGGGGGGACCTGAGGACGCAGTATTTT
v_gene: TRBV28; d_gene: .; j_gene: TRBJ2-7; abundance: .; CDR3aa: CASSTPWGTHSTLSYEQYF; CDR3nt: TGTGCCAGCAGCACCCCATGGGGGACACATTCCACACTATCCTACGAGCAGTACTTC
v_gene: TRBV2; d_gene: TRBD1; j_gene: TRBJ1-4; abundance: .; CDR3aa: CASSERSGTGGLLNEKLFF; CDR3nt: TGTGCCAGCAGCGAGAGATCCGGGACAGGGGGTTTGTTGAACGAAAAACTGTTTTTT
v_gene: TRBV7-9; d_gene: .; j_gene: TRBJ1-2; abundance: .; CDR3aa: CASSPGRASNYGYTF; CDR3nt: TGTGCCAGCAGCCCCGGGCGGGCCTCTAACTATGGCTACACCTTC
v_gene: TRBV3-1/TRBV3-2; d_gene: TRBD2; j_gene: TRBJ2-1; abundance: .; CDR3aa: CASSQVISGNEQFF; CDR3nt: TGTGCCAGCAGCCAAGTGATTAGCGGGAATGAGCAGTTCTTC
v_gene: TRBV7-3; d_gene: .; j_gene: TRBJ1-3; abundance: few; CDR3aa: CASSSRVGNTIYF; CDR3nt: TGTGCCAGCAGCTCGCGGGTTGGAAACACCATATATTTT
v_gene: TRBV15; d_gene: .; j_gene: TRBJ1-4; abundance: once; CDR3aa: CATHSGYNEKLFF; CDR3nt: TGTGCCACCCACTCAGGATACAATGAAAAACTGTTTTTT
v_gene: TRBV4-1; d_gene: .; j_gene: TRBJ1-2; abundance: .; CDR3aa: CASSQGTVGTYGYTF; CDR3nt: TGCGCCAGCAGCCAAGGGACAGTGGGCACTTATGGCTACACCTTC
v_gene: TRBV11-2; d_gene: .; j_gene: TRBJ1-1; abundance: .; CDR3aa: CASSRVVAEAFF; CDR3nt: TGTGCCAGCAGCCGAGTGGTAGCTGAAGCTTTCTTT
v_gene: TRBV14; d_gene: TRBD1; j_gene: TRBJ2-3; abundance: once; CDR3aa: CASSPLQGAVRDTQYF; CDR3nt: TGTGCCAGCAGCCCGTTACAGGGGGCAGTGAGAGATACGCAGTATTTT
v_gene: TRBV18; d_gene: .; j_gene: TRBJ2-1; abundance: .; CDR3aa: CASSPRPSGSEQFF; CDR3nt: TGTGCCAGCTCACCGCGGCCATCCGGGAGTGAGCAGTTCTTC
v_gene: TRBV5-1; d_gene: TRBD2; j_gene: TRBJ2-7; abundance: once; CDR3aa: CASSPGSGLAEFYEQYF; CDR3nt: TGCGCCAGCAGTCCTGGTTCGGGACTAGCGGAGTTCTACGAGCAGTACTTC
v_gene: TRBV11-2; d_gene: TRBD2; j_gene: TRBJ2-5; abundance: .; CDR3aa: CASSSRLAGRYQETQYF; CDR3nt: TGTGCCAGCAGCTCAAGACTAGCGGGAAGGTACCAAGAGACCCAGTACTTC